This T cell receptor beta chain stems from a study of T cell responses to AZD1222 COVID-19 vaccine. Findings of the study overall: Clonal diversity was possibly underestimated; the donors were predominantly white British and more often female. Vaccine-associated CD4 TCRs ranged over spike, dominating at 160-218 and 743-854. Variant regions that are unmutated are reportedly the target of nearly half of spike-specific TCRs.

The CDR3 sequence is 14 residues long. V was trimmed by 3 bases and J by 2 bases, leaving 9 bases between them. CDR1 is SNHLY and CDR2 is FYNNEI in the germline V gene. Sequencing was performed with immunoSEQ multiplex PCR; in TCRdb, only in-frame clones are kept and a portion is missing. The repertoire holds 150,000 to 200,000 clones, with under 95% as singletons. A note on this clone: Its antigen is undetermined.

The TCR comes from an adult who received the AZD1222 COVID-19 vaccine. The input for sequencing was peripheral blood, taken 28 days after the second AZD1222 dose. The J gene is TRBJ2-3, the V gene TRBV2, with a possible D match to TRBD2 (6 bases). Written as DNA, the CDR3 is TGTGCCAGCAGTGATGGGACTCTCACAGATACGCAGTATTTT. Translation gives CASSDGTLTDTQYF.